In this sample, the clone carrying this T cell receptor (beta chain) turned up once. This entry belongs to a study of blood T cell repertoires in COVID-19. Original handling: How many nucleated cells were present was estimated from reference gene primer amplification. The repertoire was sequenced with immunoSEQ multiplex PCR; TCRdb's copy has only in-frame clones and lacks some. That table supplies the V and J calls and clone size; D and trimming were determined from the DNA. The repertoire holds about 330,000 clones, roughly 90% seen once, with under 20% in the top ten. V lost 6 bases and J 11 bases, leaving 16 bases between the germline ends. CDR3 length: 12 residues. CDR1 and CDR2 from the germline V gene are MDHEN and SYDVKM.

The source of this sequence is a woman aged 30 to 39 who had recovered from COVID-19. The sequencing sample was made of PBMCs or T cells enriched from blood (not recorded which). The chain carries TRBV28 and TRBJ1-1; possible D gene TRBD1, 6 bases. CDR3 DNA: TGTGCCAGCAGCTATGGACAGACGAGTGCTTTCTTT. Translating it yields CASSYGQTSAFF.